This T cell receptor (beta chain) is drawn from a study of cytomegalovirus exposure and HLA in healthy donors. Use of 60 Vbeta and 13 Jbeta primers characterized the PCR. Clones were read by immunoSEQ multiplex PCR, and TCRdb kept only the in-frame ones, dropping some. The table has over 150,000 clones, approximately 81% seen once; the top ten hold around 7.7%. The germline CDR1 and CDR2 sequences are MDHEN and SYDVKM. CDR3 size: 14 residues. J was trimmed by 5 bases and V by 4 bases; bases with no gene match: 4. V is TRBV28 and J is TRBJ2-7; TRBD1 matches 11 bases. This sequence originates from a woman aged 25 to 39 in good health and CMV-seropositive. Input material: PBMCs. Here the CDR3 DNA reads TGTGCCAGCAGTTCGGGACAGGGGGTTCACGAGCAGTACTTC. Protein sequence: CASSSGQGVHEQYF.